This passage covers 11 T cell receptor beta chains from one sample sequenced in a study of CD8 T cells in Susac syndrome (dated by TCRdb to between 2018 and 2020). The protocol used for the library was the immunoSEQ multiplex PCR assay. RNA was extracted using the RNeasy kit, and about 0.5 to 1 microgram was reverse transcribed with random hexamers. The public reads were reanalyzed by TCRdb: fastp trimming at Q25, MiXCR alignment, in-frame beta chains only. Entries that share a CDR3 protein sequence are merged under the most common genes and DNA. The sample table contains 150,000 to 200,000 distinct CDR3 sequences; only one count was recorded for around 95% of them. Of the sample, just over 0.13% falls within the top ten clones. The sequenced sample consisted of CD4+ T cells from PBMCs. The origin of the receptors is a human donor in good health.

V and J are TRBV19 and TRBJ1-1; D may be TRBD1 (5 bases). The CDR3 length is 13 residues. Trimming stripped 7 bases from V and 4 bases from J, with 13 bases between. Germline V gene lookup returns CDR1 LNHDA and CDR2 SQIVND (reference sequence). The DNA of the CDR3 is TGTGCCAGTATGGCCAGGGCCGGCACTGAAGCTTTCTTT. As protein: CASMARAGTEAFF.

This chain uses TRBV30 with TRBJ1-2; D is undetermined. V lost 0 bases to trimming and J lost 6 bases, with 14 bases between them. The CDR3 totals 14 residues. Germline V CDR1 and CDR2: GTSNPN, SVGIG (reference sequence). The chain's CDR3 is CAWSVAGNPDGYTF. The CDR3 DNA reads TGTGCCTGGAGTGTAGCGGGCAACCCGGATGGCTACACCTTC.

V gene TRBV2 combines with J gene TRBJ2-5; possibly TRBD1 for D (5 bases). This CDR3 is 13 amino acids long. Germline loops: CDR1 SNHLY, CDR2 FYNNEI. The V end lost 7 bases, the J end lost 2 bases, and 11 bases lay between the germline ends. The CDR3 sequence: CASTEDRQETQYF. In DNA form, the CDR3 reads TGTGCCAGCACCGAAGACAGACAAGAGACCCAGTACTTC.

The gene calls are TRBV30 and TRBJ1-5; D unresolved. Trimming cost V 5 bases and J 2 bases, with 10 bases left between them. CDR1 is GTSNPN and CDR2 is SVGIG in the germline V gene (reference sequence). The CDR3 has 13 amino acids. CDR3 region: CAWARRGNQPQHF. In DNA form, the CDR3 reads TGTGCCTGGGCTCGACGGGGCAATCAGCCCCAGCATTTT.

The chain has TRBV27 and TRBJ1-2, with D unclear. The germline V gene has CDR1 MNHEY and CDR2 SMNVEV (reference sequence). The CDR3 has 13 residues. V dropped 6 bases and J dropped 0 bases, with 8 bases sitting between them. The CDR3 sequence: CASSIGSNYGYTF. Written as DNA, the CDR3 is TGTGCCAGCAGCATAGGATCTAACTATGGCTACACCTTC.

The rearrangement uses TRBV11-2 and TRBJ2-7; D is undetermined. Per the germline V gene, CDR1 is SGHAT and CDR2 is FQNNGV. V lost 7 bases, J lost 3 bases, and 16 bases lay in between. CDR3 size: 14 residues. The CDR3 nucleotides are TGTGCCAGCAACTTGCAAGGGATGAACTACGAGCAGTACTTC. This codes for CASNLQGMNYEQYF.

The CDR3 coding sequence is TGTGCCAGCAGCGTTGGGGGGACTGAAGCTTTCTTT. Its translation is CASSVGGTEAFF. The J gene is TRBJ1-1, the V gene TRBV9, with D perhaps matching TRBD1 (5 bases). Germline lookup yields CDR1 SGDLS and CDR2 YYNGEE. The V and J ends lost 2 bases and 5 bases respectively, with 7 bases between them. The CDR3 totals 12 residues. Supplemented by reference TRBV9 and TRBJ1-1, the full variable domain reads DSGVTQTPKHLITATGQRVTLRCSPRSGDLSVYWYQQSLDQGLQFLIQYYNGEERAKGNILERFSAQQFPDLHSELNLSSLELGDSALYFCASSVGGTEAFFGQGTRLTVV.

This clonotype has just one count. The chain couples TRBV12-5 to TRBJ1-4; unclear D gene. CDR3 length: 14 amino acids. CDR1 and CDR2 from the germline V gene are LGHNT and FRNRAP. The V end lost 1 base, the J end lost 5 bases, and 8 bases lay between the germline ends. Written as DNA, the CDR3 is TGTGCTAGTGGTTTGGGGACGGAGAATGAAAAACTGTTTTTT. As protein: CASGLGTENEKLFF.

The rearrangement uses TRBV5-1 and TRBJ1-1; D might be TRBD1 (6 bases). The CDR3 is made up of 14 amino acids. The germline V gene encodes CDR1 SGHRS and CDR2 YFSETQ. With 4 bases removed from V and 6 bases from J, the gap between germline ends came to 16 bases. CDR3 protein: CASSRDNLAAEAFF. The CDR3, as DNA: TGCGCCAGCAGCCGGGACAATCTTGCTGCTGAAGCTTTCTTT.

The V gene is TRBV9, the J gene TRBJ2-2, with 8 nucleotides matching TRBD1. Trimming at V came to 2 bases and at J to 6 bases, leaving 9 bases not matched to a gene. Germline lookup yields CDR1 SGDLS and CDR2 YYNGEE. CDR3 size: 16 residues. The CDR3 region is CASSVAGTGGAGELFF. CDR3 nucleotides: TGTGCCAGCAGCGTTGCCGGGACAGGCGGCGCCGGGGAGCTGTTTTTT.

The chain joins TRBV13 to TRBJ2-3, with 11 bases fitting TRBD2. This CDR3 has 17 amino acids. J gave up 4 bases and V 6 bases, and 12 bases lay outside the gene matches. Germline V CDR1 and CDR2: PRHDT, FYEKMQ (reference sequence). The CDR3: CASRVTSSGGAADTQYF. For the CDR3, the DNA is TGTGCCAGCAGGGTCACAAGTAGCGGGGGGGCCGCAGATACGCAGTATTTT.